The rows below give T cell receptor beta chains drawn from one sample of a study of shared clonotypes between healthy human individuals. Sequencing used immunoSEQ multiplex PCR; TCRdb keeps in-frame clones, though not all of them. The sample lists about 710,000 clones; 55% to 80% were seen once. The sample taken for sequencing was memory CD4+ T cells sorted from blood. Receptor source: a woman under 40 in good health. CDR3s include the opening cysteine and the closing phenylalanine or tryptophan. The order of the fields is V gene, clone size, D gene, J gene, CDR3 DNA, CDR3 protein. D genes are given only for firm matches. Clone size is stated in some rows and not others, as once, few, many or a class when expanded.

v_call: TRBV28; clone_size: few; d_call: NA; j_call: TRBJ1-5; cdr3_nt: TGTGCCAGCAGTTTTGTCTCAGGGAGTCAGCCCCAGCATTTT; cdr3_aa: CASSFVSGSQPQHF
v_call: TRBV27; clone_size: NA; d_call: TRBD2; j_call: TRBJ2-7; cdr3_nt: TGTGCCAGCAGTCCCCTAGCGGGACGGGTGGAGCAGTACTTC; cdr3_aa: CASSPLAGRVEQYF
v_call: TRBV6-1; clone_size: NA; d_call: NA; j_call: TRBJ2-2; cdr3_nt: TGTGCCAGCAGTGAACACCTCACCGGGGAGCTGTTTTTT; cdr3_aa: CASSEHLTGELFF
v_call: TRBV7-9; clone_size: NA; d_call: NA; j_call: TRBJ1-4; cdr3_nt: TGTGCCAGCAGCCTACATTCAACTAATGAAAAACTGTTTTTT; cdr3_aa: CASSLHSTNEKLFF
v_call: TRBV5-1; clone_size: few; d_call: NA; j_call: TRBJ2-2; cdr3_nt: TGCGCCAGCAGCCCGGGGGCAGGAAACACCGGGGAGCTGTTTTTT; cdr3_aa: CASSPGAGNTGELFF
v_call: TRBV19; clone_size: NA; d_call: TRBD2; j_call: TRBJ2-1; cdr3_nt: TGTGCCAGTAGTGGGCGGACTAGCGCATACAATGAGCAGTTCTTC; cdr3_aa: CASSGRTSAYNEQFF
v_call: TRBV10-3; clone_size: NA; d_call: TRBD1; j_call: TRBJ2-5; cdr3_nt: TGTGCCATCGCGACAGGGGGGACGGAGACCCAGTACTTC; cdr3_aa: CAIATGGTETQYF
v_call: TRBV7-2; clone_size: NA; d_call: NA; j_call: TRBJ1-2; cdr3_nt: TGTGCCAGCAGCTTAGAAGCGGGGAACTATGGCTACACCTTC; cdr3_aa: CASSLEAGNYGYTF
v_call: TRBV6-5; clone_size: NA; d_call: NA; j_call: TRBJ2-3; cdr3_nt: TGTGCCAGCAGTGGCACAGGCACAGATACGCAGTATTTT; cdr3_aa: CASSGTGTDTQYF
v_call: TRBV14; clone_size: NA; d_call: TRBD2; j_call: TRBJ2-5; cdr3_nt: TGTGCCAGCAGCGCCGCCGGGAGGGAAGAGACCCAGTACTTC; cdr3_aa: CASSAAGREETQYF
v_call: TRBV7-2; clone_size: NA; d_call: NA; j_call: TRBJ2-3; cdr3_nt: TGTGCCAGCAGCTTAGATGTGGGTCCTCCGTATTTT; cdr3_aa: CASSLDVGPPYF
v_call: TRBV7-2; clone_size: many; d_call: NA; j_call: TRBJ2-1; cdr3_nt: TGTGCCAGCAGCTTAGGCGCGCGCCCGGGACTCCGCAATGAGCAGTTCTTC; cdr3_aa: CASSLGARPGLRNEQFF
v_call: TRBV7-7; clone_size: many; d_call: NA; j_call: TRBJ2-7; cdr3_nt: TGTGCCAGCAGCTTAGGCAGGGACAACGAGCAGTACTTC; cdr3_aa: CASSLGRDNEQYF
v_call: TRBV18; clone_size: few; d_call: TRBD1; j_call: TRBJ2-3; cdr3_nt: TGTGCCACTAAGGGACAGTCGATCACAGATACGCAGTATTTT; cdr3_aa: CATKGQSITDTQYF
v_call: TRBV20-1; clone_size: NA; d_call: NA; j_call: TRBJ2-7; cdr3_nt: TGCAGTGTGGACCGAGCAGGAAATTTC; cdr3_aa: CSVDRAGNF
v_call: TRBV7-9; clone_size: many; d_call: NA; j_call: TRBJ2-3; cdr3_nt: TGTGCCAGCAGCCTTGACGGGACAACTAGCACAGATACGCAGTATTTT; cdr3_aa: CASSLDGTTSTDTQYF
v_call: TRBV10-2; clone_size: few; d_call: NA; j_call: TRBJ1-2; cdr3_nt: TGCGCCAGCAGTGATACAGGGCGGAACTATGGCTACACCTTC; cdr3_aa: CASSDTGRNYGYTF
v_call: TRBV29-1; clone_size: many; d_call: NA; j_call: TRBJ1-1; cdr3_nt: TGCAGCGTCTCACAGGGCGAGGGGACTGAAGCTTTCTTT; cdr3_aa: CSVSQGEGTEAFF
v_call: TRBV30; clone_size: NA; d_call: NA; j_call: TRBJ1-2; cdr3_nt: TGTGCCTGGAGTGATACCCCTGGTGCGGCTTATGGCTACACCTTC; cdr3_aa: CAWSDTPGAAYGYTF
v_call: TRBV28; clone_size: NA; d_call: NA; j_call: TRBJ1-2; cdr3_nt: TGTGCCAGCAGTCCATCTTACCGGTCTAACTATGGCTACACCTTC; cdr3_aa: CASSPSYRSNYGYTF
v_call: TRBV5-1; clone_size: NA; d_call: NA; j_call: TRBJ2-6; cdr3_nt: TGCGCCAGCGCACACGGGTACAGGGATGGGGCCAACGTCCTGACTTTC; cdr3_aa: CASAHGYRDGANVLTF
v_call: TRBV27; clone_size: NA; d_call: NA; j_call: TRBJ2-7; cdr3_nt: TGTGCCAGCGGGGACTGGAGGGGACCTAGTGGCGAGCAGTACTTC; cdr3_aa: CASGDWRGPSGEQYF
v_call: TRBV7-6; clone_size: once; d_call: NA; j_call: TRBJ2-7; cdr3_nt: TGTGCCAGCAGCTCCCGTCCGGGCCCTAACGGCGAGCAGTACTTC; cdr3_aa: CASSSRPGPNGEQYF
v_call: TRBV7-3; clone_size: NA; d_call: NA; j_call: TRBJ1-1; cdr3_nt: TGTGCCAGCAGCCCTTTTGGGTCCCACACTGAAGCTTTCTTT; cdr3_aa: CASSPFGSHTEAFF
v_call: TRBV28; clone_size: NA; d_call: TRBD1; j_call: TRBJ2-3; cdr3_nt: TGTGCCAGCAGGGCCGGGACAGGGGGCGGGGATACGCAGTATTTT; cdr3_aa: CASRAGTGGGDTQYF
v_call: TRBV5-4; clone_size: NA; d_call: NA; j_call: TRBJ2-3; cdr3_nt: TGTGCCAGCAGCTTTCTCCAGGGAAACACAGATACGCAGTATTTT; cdr3_aa: CASSFLQGNTDTQYF
v_call: TRBV10-3; clone_size: NA; d_call: TRBD1; j_call: TRBJ2-7; cdr3_nt: TGTGCCATCAGGCCTCGGGACAGGGGCTGGGAGCAGTACTTC; cdr3_aa: CAIRPRDRGWEQYF
v_call: TRBV5-1; clone_size: NA; d_call: NA; j_call: TRBJ2-3; cdr3_nt: TGCGCCAGCAGCTTGGGTGCTAGCACAGATACGCAGTATTTT; cdr3_aa: CASSLGASTDTQYF
v_call: TRBV28; clone_size: few; d_call: NA; j_call: TRBJ1-5; cdr3_nt: TGTGCCAGCAGTTTATGGCGGAGCAATCAGCCCCAGCATTTT; cdr3_aa: CASSLWRSNQPQHF
v_call: TRBV4-2; clone_size: NA; d_call: NA; j_call: TRBJ2-2; cdr3_nt: TGTGCCAGCAGCCAAATTGCCCGGGAAGACACCGGGGAGCTGTTTTTT; cdr3_aa: CASSQIAREDTGELFF
v_call: TRBV5-1; clone_size: few; d_call: TRBD1; j_call: TRBJ1-5; cdr3_nt: TGCGCCAGCAGCCCAGGGACAGGGTGGCAGCCCCAGCATTTT; cdr3_aa: CASSPGTGWQPQHF
v_call: TRBV5-4; clone_size: once; d_call: NA; j_call: TRBJ2-7; cdr3_nt: TGTGCCAGCAGCCAGACTGGGAGTTACGAGCAGTACTTC; cdr3_aa: CASSQTGSYEQYF
v_call: TRBV5-4; clone_size: NA; d_call: NA; j_call: TRBJ2-2; cdr3_nt: TGTGCCAGCAGCTTAGGCGGGGCCGGGGAGCTGTTTTTT; cdr3_aa: CASSLGGAGELFF
v_call: TRBV25-1; clone_size: once; d_call: TRBD1; j_call: TRBJ2-7; cdr3_nt: TGTGCCAGCAGTGCCGGGGCGGAGGACAGGGGGATCAACGAGCAGTACTTC; cdr3_aa: CASSAGAEDRGINEQYF
v_call: TRBV5-4; clone_size: NA; d_call: NA; j_call: TRBJ1-1; cdr3_nt: TGTGCCAGCAGCTACCGGGACGGTGACACTGAAGCTTTCTTT; cdr3_aa: CASSYRDGDTEAFF
v_call: TRBV5-1; clone_size: NA; d_call: NA; j_call: TRBJ1-1; cdr3_nt: TGCGCCAGCAGCTCTTTTTTGAACACTGAAGCTTTCTTT; cdr3_aa: CASSSFLNTEAFF
v_call: TRBV7-7; clone_size: NA; d_call: NA; j_call: TRBJ2-7; cdr3_nt: TGTGCCAGCAGCTTAGGCCCGTCTAACCACGAGCAGTACTTC; cdr3_aa: CASSLGPSNHEQYF
v_call: TRBV6-5; clone_size: NA; d_call: NA; j_call: TRBJ1-5; cdr3_nt: TGTGCCAGCAGTCTATTCCAGGGTCAGCCCCAGCATTTT; cdr3_aa: CASSLFQGQPQHF
v_call: TRBV5-4; clone_size: NA; d_call: TRBD1; j_call: TRBJ2-2; cdr3_nt: TGTGCCAGCAGCCGTGACAGGGGAAACACCGGGGAGCTGTTTTTT; cdr3_aa: CASSRDRGNTGELFF
v_call: TRBV27; clone_size: NA; d_call: NA; j_call: TRBJ2-1; cdr3_nt: TGTGCCAGCAGTTTAAAGGCAGGCGCGTTTGGGCAGTTCTTC; cdr3_aa: CASSLKAGAFGQFF
v_call: TRBV6-5; clone_size: few; d_call: NA; j_call: TRBJ2-3; cdr3_nt: TGTGCCAGCAGTTACCGGTCCGGGGGAGCAGATACGCAGTATTTT; cdr3_aa: CASSYRSGGADTQYF
v_call: TRBV6-5; clone_size: NA; d_call: TRBD2; j_call: TRBJ2-7; cdr3_nt: TGTGCCAGCAGTTACTCCCGGACTAGCGGGACCTACGAGCAGTACTTC; cdr3_aa: CASSYSRTSGTYEQYF
v_call: TRBV10-2; clone_size: NA; d_call: NA; j_call: TRBJ1-2; cdr3_nt: TGCGCCAGCAGTGAGTCCGGACGGTATGGTTACACCTTC; cdr3_aa: CASSESGRYGYTF
v_call: TRBV2; clone_size: NA; d_call: NA; j_call: TRBJ2-7; cdr3_nt: TGTGCCAGCAAGGTCAGCTACGAGCAGTACTTC; cdr3_aa: CASKVSYEQYF
v_call: TRBV20-1; clone_size: many; d_call: NA; j_call: TRBJ2-1; cdr3_nt: TGCAGTGCTAGACTAAATGAGCAGTTCTTC; cdr3_aa: CSARLNEQFF
v_call: TRBV18; clone_size: NA; d_call: NA; j_call: TRBJ1-3; cdr3_nt: TGTGCCAGCTCACCAGTCTATCGTCCGGATGGGGGACGTTCTGGAAACACCATATATTTT; cdr3_aa: CASSPVYRPDGGRSGNTIYF
v_call: TRBV28; clone_size: NA; d_call: NA; j_call: TRBJ1-4; cdr3_nt: TGTGCCAGCAGTTTCTCAGGTCCAAATGAAAAACTGTTTTTT; cdr3_aa: CASSFSGPNEKLFF
v_call: TRBV28; clone_size: few; d_call: NA; j_call: TRBJ2-7; cdr3_nt: TGTGCCAGCAGAGATACCGGGACTCCAACCTACGAGCAGTACTTC; cdr3_aa: CASRDTGTPTYEQYF
v_call: TRBV7-9; clone_size: NA; d_call: NA; j_call: TRBJ2-2; cdr3_nt: TGTGCCAGCAGCCTCCGCGAAGGGGAGCTGTTTTTT; cdr3_aa: CASSLREGELFF
v_call: TRBV29-1; clone_size: NA; d_call: NA; j_call: TRBJ2-1; cdr3_nt: TGCAGCGTAGCTAGGGGACTTTACAATGAGCAGTTCTTC; cdr3_aa: CSVARGLYNEQFF